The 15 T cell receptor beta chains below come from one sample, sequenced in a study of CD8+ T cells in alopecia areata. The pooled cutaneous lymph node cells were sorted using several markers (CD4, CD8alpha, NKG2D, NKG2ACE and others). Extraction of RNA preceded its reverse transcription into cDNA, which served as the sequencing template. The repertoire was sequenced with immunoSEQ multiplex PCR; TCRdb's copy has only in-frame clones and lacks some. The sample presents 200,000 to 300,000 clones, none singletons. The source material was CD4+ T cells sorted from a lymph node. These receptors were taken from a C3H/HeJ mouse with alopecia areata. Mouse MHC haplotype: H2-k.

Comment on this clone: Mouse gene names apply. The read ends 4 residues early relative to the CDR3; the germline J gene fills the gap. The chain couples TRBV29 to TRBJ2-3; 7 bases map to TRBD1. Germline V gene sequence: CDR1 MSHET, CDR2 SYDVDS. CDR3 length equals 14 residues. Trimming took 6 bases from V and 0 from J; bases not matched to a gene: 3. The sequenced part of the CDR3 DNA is TGTGCTAGCAGCCCGGGACAGAGTGCAGAA. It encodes CASSPGQSAE. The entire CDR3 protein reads CASSPGQSAETLYF.

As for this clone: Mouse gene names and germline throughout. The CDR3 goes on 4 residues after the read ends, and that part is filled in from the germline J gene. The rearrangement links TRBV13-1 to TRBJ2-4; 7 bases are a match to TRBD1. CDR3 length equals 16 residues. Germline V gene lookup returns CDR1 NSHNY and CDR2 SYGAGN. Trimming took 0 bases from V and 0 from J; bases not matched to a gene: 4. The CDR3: CASSDAGTDSQNTLYF. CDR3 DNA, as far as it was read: TGTGCCAGCAGTGATGCGGGGACAGATAGTCAAAAC.

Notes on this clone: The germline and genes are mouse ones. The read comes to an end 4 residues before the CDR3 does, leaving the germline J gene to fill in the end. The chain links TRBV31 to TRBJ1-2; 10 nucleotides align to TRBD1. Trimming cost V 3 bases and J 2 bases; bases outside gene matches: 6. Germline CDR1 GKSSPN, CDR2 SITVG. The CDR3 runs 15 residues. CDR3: CAWSPSGQGNSDYTF. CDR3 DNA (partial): TGTGCCTGGAGCCCCTCGGGACAGGGGAACTCC.

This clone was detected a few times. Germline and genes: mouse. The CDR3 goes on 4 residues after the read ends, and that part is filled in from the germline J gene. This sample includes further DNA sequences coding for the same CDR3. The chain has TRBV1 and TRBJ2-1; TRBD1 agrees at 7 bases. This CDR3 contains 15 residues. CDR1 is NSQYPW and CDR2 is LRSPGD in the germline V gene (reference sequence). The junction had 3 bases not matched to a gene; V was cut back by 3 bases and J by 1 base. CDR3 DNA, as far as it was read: TGCACCTGCAGTGCGGGACAGACGAACTATGCT. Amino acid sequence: CTCSAGQTNYA. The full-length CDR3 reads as CTCSAGQTNYAEQFF.

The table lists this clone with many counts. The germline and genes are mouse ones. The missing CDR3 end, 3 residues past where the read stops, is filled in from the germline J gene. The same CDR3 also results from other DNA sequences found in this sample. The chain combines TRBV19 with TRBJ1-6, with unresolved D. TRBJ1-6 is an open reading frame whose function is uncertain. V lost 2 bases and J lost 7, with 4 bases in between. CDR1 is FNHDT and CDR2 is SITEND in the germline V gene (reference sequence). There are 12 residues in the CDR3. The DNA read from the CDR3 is TGTGCCAGCAGTATGGGGAATTCGCCC. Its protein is CASSMGNSP. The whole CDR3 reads CASSMGNSPLYF.

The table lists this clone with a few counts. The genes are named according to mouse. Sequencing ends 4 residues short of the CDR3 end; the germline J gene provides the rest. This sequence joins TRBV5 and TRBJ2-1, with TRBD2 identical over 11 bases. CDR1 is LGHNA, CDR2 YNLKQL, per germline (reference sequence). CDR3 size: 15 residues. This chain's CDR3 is CASSLHWGGAAEQFF. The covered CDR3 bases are TGTGCCAGCAGCCTCCACTGGGGGGGCGCGGCT.

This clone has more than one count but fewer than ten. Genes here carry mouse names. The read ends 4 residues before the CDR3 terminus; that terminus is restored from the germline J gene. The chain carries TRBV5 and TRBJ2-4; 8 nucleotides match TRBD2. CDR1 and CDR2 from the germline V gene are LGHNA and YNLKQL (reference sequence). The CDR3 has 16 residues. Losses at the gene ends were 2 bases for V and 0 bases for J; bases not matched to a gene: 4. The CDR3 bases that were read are TGTGCCAGCAGCCAAACTGGGGGCTCTAGTCAAAAC. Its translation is CASSQTGGSSQN. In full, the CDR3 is CASSQTGGSSQNTLYF.

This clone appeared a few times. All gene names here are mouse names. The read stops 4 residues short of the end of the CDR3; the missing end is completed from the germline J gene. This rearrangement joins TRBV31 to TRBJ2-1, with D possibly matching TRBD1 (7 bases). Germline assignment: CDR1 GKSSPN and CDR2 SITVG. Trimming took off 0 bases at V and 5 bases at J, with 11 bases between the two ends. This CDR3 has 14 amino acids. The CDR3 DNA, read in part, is TGTGCCTGGAGTCTGAGGGGGCGCGATGCT. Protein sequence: CAWSLRGRDA. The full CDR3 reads CAWSLRGRDAEQFF.

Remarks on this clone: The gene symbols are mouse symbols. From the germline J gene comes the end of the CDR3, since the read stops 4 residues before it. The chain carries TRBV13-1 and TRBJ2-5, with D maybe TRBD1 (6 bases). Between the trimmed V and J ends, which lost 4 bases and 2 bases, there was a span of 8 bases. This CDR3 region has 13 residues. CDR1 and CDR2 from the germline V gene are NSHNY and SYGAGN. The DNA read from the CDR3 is TGTGCCAGCAGTTGGGACATCCAAGAC. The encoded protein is CASSWDIQD. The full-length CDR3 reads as CASSWDIQDTQYF.

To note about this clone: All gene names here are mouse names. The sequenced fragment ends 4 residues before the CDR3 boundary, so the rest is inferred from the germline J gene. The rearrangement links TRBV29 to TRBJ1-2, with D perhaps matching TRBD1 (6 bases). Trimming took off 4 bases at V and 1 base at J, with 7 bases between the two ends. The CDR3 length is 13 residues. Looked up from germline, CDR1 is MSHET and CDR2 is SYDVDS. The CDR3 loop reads CASSSDRNSDYTF. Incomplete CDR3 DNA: TGTGCTAGCAGTTCGGACAGAAACTCC.

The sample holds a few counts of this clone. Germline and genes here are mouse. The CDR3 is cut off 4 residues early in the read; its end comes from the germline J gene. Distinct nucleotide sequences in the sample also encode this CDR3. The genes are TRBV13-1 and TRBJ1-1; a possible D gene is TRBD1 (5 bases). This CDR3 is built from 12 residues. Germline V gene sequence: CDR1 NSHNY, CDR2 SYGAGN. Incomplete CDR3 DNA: TGTGCCAGCAGTGATGCAACAGGA. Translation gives CASSDATG. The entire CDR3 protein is CASSDATGEVFF.

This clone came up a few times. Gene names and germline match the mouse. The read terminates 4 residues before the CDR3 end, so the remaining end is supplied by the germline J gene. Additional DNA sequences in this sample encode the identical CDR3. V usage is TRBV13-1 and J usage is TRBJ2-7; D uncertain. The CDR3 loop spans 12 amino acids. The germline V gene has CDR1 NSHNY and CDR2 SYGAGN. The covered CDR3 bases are TGTGCCAGCAGTGACAGAAATTAT. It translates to CASSDRNY. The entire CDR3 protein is CASSDRNYEQYF.

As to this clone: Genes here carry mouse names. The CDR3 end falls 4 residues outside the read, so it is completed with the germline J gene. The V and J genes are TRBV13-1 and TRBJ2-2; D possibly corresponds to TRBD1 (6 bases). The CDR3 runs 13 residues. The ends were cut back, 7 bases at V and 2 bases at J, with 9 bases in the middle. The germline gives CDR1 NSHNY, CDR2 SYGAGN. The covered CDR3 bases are TGTGCCAGCCGACAGGTTAACACCGGG. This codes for CASRQVNTG. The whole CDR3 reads CASRQVNTGQLYF.

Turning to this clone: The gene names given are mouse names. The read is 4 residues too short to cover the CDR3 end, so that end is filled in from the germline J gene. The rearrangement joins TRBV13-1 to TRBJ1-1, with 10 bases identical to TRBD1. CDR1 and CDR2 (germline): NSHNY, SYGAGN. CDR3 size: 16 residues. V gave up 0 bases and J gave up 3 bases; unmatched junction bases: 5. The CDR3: CASSDGDRGFDTEVFF. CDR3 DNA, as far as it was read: TGTGCCAGCAGTGATGGGGACAGGGGATTTGACACA.

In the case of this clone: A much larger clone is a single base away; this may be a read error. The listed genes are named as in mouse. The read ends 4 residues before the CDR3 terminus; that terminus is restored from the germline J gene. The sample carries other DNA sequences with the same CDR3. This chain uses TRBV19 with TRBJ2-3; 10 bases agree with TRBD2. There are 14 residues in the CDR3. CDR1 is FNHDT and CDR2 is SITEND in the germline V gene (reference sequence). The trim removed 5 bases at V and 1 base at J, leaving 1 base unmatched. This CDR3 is CASRGTGGAETLYF. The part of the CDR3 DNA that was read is TGTGCCAGCAGGGGGACTGGGGGTGCAGAA.